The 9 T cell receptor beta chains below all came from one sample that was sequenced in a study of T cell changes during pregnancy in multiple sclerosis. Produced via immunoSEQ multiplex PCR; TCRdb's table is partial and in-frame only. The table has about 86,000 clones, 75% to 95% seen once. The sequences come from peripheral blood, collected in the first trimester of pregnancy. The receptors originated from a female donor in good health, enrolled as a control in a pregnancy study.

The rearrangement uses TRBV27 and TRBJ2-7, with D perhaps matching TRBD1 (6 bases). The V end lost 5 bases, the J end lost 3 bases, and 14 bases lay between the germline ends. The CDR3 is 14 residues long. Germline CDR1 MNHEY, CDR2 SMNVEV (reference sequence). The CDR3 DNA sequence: TGTGCCAGCAGTCCGACAGACAGGAACTACGAGCAGTACTTC. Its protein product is CASSPTDRNYEQYF.

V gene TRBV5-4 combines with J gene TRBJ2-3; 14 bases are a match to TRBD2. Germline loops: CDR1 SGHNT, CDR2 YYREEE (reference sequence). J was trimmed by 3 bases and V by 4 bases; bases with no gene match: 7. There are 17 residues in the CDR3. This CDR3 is CASSPRLAGGATDTQYF. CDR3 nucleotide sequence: TGTGCCAGCAGCCCCCGACTAGCGGGGGGGGCGACAGATACGCAGTATTTT.

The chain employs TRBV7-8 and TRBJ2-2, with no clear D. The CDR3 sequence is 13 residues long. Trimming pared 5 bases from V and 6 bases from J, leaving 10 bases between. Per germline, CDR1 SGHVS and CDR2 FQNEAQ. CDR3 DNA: TGTGCCAGCAGCCCCCTTTTTGCCGGGGAGCTGTTTTTT. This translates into CASSPLFAGELFF.

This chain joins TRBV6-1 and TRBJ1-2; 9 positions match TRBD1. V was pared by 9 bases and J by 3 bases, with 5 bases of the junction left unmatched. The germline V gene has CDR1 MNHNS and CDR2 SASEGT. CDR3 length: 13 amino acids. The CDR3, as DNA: TGTGCCAGTGGACAGGGGTTCTACTATGGCTACACCTTC. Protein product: CASGQGFYYGYTF.

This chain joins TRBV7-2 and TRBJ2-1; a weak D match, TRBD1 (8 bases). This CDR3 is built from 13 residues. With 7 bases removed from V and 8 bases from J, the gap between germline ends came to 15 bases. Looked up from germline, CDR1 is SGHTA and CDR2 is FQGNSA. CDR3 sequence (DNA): TGTGCCAGCAAATACAGGGGGAGGGATGAGCAGTTCTTC. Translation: CASKYRGRDEQFF.

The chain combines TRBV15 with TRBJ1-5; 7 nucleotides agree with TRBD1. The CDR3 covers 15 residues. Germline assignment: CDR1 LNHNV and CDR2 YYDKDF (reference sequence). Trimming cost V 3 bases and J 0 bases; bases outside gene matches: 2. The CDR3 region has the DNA TGTGCCACCAGCAGGGGACAGAATAGCAATCAGCCCCAGCATTTT. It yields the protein CATSRGQNSNQPQHF.

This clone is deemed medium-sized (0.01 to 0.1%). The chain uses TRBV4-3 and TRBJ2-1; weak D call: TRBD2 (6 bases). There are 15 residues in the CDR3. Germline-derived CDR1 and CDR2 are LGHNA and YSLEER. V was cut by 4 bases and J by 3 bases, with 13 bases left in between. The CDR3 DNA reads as TGCGCCAGCAGCCCGCGACTAGGGATCTACAATGAGCAGTTCTTC. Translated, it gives CASSPRLGIYNEQFF.

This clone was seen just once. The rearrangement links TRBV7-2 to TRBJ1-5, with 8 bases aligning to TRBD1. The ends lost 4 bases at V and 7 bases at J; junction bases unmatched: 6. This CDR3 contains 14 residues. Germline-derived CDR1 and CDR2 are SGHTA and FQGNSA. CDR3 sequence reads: CASSSTDRVQPQHF. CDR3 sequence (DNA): TGTGCCAGCAGCTCCACGGACAGGGTCCAGCCCCAGCATTTT.

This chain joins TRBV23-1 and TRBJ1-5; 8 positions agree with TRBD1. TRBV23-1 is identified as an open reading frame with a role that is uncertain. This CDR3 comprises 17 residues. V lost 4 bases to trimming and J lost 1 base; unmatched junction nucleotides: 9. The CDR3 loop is CASSRLPDRESNQPQHF. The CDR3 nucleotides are TGCGCCAGCAGTCGATTGCCGGACAGGGAAAGCAATCAGCCCCAGCATTTT.